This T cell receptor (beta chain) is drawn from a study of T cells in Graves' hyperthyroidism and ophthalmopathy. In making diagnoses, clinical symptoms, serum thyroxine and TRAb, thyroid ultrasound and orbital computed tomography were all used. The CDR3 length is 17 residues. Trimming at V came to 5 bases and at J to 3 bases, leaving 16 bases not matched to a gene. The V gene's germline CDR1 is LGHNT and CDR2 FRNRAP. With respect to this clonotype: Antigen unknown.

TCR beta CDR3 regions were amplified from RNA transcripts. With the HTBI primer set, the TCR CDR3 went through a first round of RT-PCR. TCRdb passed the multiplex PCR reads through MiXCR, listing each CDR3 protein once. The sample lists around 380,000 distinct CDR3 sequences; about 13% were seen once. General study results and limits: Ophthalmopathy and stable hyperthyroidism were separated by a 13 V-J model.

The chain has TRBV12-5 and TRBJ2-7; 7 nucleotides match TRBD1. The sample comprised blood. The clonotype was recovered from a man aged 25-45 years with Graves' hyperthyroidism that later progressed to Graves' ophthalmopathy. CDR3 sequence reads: CASGGFLGDSPVYEQYF. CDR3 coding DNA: TGTGCTAGTGGTGGCTTTTTAGGGGACAGCCCAGTCTACGAGCAGTACTTC.